These T cell receptor beta chains were read from a single sample in a study of somatic mutations in cytotoxic T cells in rheumatoid arthritis. Profiling relied on immunoSEQ multiplex PCR, and the TCRdb table lists in-frame clones only, not all of them. The sample lists 1,400 to 1,500 clones, approximately 86% seen once, with about two fifths in the top ten. Sequencing used CD8+ T cells sorted from blood. The receptors were gathered from a woman aged 70-85 years with rheumatoid arthritis. Each CDR3 is given with its conserved first and last residue. A D gene is named only where the DNA matches it firmly. Size values are once, few and many counts, or a class for expanded clones, and some rows have none.

-,TRBV11-2,TRBJ2-1,TRBD1,TGTGCCAGCAGCTTTCCCCAGGGGGCTGGTTCCTACAATGAGCAGTTCTTC,CASSFPQGAGSYNEQFF
-,TRBV5-6,TRBJ2-7,TRBD1,TGTGCCAGCAGCACCCCGGACAGGGGTCGATTTTACGAGCAGTACTTC,CASSTPDRGRFYEQYF
-,TRBV4-3,TRBJ2-1,TRBD2,TGCGCCAGCAGCCACTACAGCGGGGGGGGCAATGAGCAGTTCTTC,CASSHYSGGGNEQFF
-,TRBV29-1,TRBJ2-1,-,TGCAGCGCCACCCGGGGCTCCTACAATGAGCAGTTCTTC,CSATRGSYNEQFF
-,TRBV5-1,TRBJ2-3,TRBD2,TGCGCCAGCAGCTTTTGGGCGGGAGGGACAGATACGCAGTATTTT,CASSFWAGGTDTQYF
-,TRBV27,TRBJ1-1,-,TGTGCCAGCAGTCCCCAACAGGGAGAGGCACCGAACACTGAAGCTTTCTTT,CASSPQQGEAPNTEAFF
-,TRBV27,TRBJ2-1,-,TGTGCCAGCAGTTTTTTAGGGGTTTCCGTAAATGAGCAGTTCTTC,CASSFLGVSVNEQFF
-,TRBV5-6,TRBJ2-2,TRBD2,TGTGCCAGCAGCTCACGTTGGATTGCGGGAGGGCCGAAGGGGGAGCTGTTTTTT,CASSSRWIAGGPKGELFF
-,TRBV27,TRBJ2-5,-,TGTGCCAGCACCTGGAGAGATGGAGAGACCCAGTACTTC,CASTWRDGETQYF
-,TRBV4-1,TRBJ2-3,-,TGCGCCAGCAGCCAAGATCCCCCGGCAGATACGCAGTATTTT,CASSQDPPADTQYF
-,TRBV4-2,TRBJ1-3,-,TGTGCCAGCAGCCACCTGACAGAACGCTCTGGAAACACCATATATTTT,CASSHLTERSGNTIYF
-,TRBV6-6,TRBJ2-1,-,TGTGCCAGCAGTTACGTTAGCGGAATTGAGCAGTTCTTC,CASSYVSGIEQFF
-,TRBV5-1,TRBJ2-5,-,TGCGCCAGCAGCTTGTACGGGACACTACCCCCAGGGGAGACCCAGTACTTC,CASSLYGTLPPGETQYF
-,TRBV28,TRBJ2-7,-,TGTGCCAGCAGTTTTATAGCGACAACCTACGAGCAGTACTTC,CASSFIATTYEQYF
-,TRBV10-2,TRBJ2-5,-,TGCGCCAGCAGCCCCGGGACACGAGAGACCCAGTACTTC,CASSPGTRETQYF
-,TRBV7-3,TRBJ2-7,TRBD2,TGTGCCAGCAGCTTGAGGCAGGGACTATTATACGAGCAGTACTTC,CASSLRQGLLYEQYF
once,TRBV6-6,TRBJ2-1,TRBD2,TGTGCCAGCAGCTACGTAGCGGGAAGGTACAATGAGCAGTTCTTC,CASSYVAGRYNEQFF
-,TRBV2,TRBJ2-7,-,TGTGCCAGCAGTTCTCGTTTATCCTACGAGCAGTACTTC,CASSSRLSYEQYF
once,TRBV5-1,TRBJ1-4,-,TGCGCCAGCAGCTTGTTACCGGGAGCTAATGAAAAACTGTTTTTT,CASSLLPGANEKLFF
once,TRBV14,TRBJ1-2,-,TGTGCCAGCAGCCAAGTCGGGGGAAGCTATGGCTACACCTTC,CASSQVGGSYGYTF
-,TRBV27,TRBJ1-1,-,TGTGCCAGCAGTTTATTGGGGGGTAACACTGAAGCTTTCTTT,CASSLLGGNTEAFF
-,TRBV5-4,TRBJ2-1,TRBD2,TGTGCCAGCAGCGAGGGGGGGCTAGCGGGAGGGCCTTACAATGAGCAGTTCTTC,CASSEGGLAGGPYNEQFF
-,TRBV29-1,TRBJ2-1,-,TGCAGCGTTGCAACGTGGGAGGTCTCCTACAATGAGCAGTTCTTC,CSVATWEVSYNEQFF
-,TRBV28,TRBJ1-4,-,TGTGCCAGCAGTTTGTGGGTGGGGAGGGGGGTGAATGAAAAACTGTTTTTT,CASSLWVGRGVNEKLFF
-,TRBV6-1,TRBJ2-3,TRBD2,TGTGCCAGCAGTGCACTAGCGGGGGGGCCAGATACGCAGTATTTT,CASSALAGGPDTQYF
-,TRBV7-2,TRBJ2-7,-,TGTGCCAGCAGCTCCGGCCGGACTACCCAGCCCTACGAGCAGTACTTC,CASSSGRTTQPYEQYF
-,TRBV2,TRBJ2-2,TRBD2,TGTGCCAGGGGACTAGAGACGAACACCGGGGAGCTGTTTTTT,CARGLETNTGELFF
-,TRBV27,TRBJ2-1,TRBD2,TGTGCCAGCAGTTTCCTAAAACTAGCGGGAGGAGGGAATGAGCAGTTCTTC,CASSFLKLAGGGNEQFF
few,TRBV5-4,TRBJ2-5,TRBD2,TGTGCCAGCAGCTTGGTCTGTATAGCGGGGGAACAAGAGACCCAGTACTTC,CASSLVCIAGEQETQYF
-,TRBV10-2,TRBJ2-4,TRBD2,TGCGCCAGCAGTGAGTCGGTGGGAGGGCCGGCAAACATTCAGTACTTC,CASSESVGGPANIQYF
once,TRBV2,TRBJ1-2,-,TGTGCCAGCAGTGATGGGGGACTAGACTATGGCTACACCTTC,CASSDGGLDYGYTF
-,TRBV6-8,TRBJ1-5,-,TGCGGGGTGGGGGCCGAAAACAATCAGCCCCAGCATTTT,CGVGAENNQPQHF
-,TRBV27,TRBJ1-6,-,TGTGCCAGCAGGGAAAGGCAGGGGTATAATTCACCCCTCCACTTT,CASRERQGYNSPLHF
-,TRBV29-1,TRBJ2-2,-,TGCAGCGTTGAAGATCGTTTCCAGATAAATACCGGGGAGCTGTTTTTT,CSVEDRFQINTGELFF
-,TRBV15,TRBJ2-1,TRBD2,TGTGCCACCAGCAGAGGGACTAGCAGGGGCAATGAGCAGTTCTTC,CATSRGTSRGNEQFF
large,TRBV27,TRBJ1-6,TRBD1,TGTGCCAGCAGTGCCTGGGACAGGGATAACTCACCCCTCCACTTT,CASSAWDRDNSPLHF
-,TRBV5-1,TRBJ2-2,-,TGCGCCAGCAGCTTCAGTGTGGACACCACCGGGGAGCTGTTTTTT,CASSFSVDTTGELFF
-,TRBV2,TRBJ1-2,-,TGTGCCAGCAGTGAAGGTGGGGGCGCGAGGTATGGCTACACCTTC,CASSEGGGARYGYTF
few,TRBV5-6,TRBJ1-1,-,TGTGCCAGCAGCTTCGGGGAGGGAACTGAAGCTTTCTTT,CASSFGEGTEAFF
-,TRBV4-1,TRBJ1-3,TRBD1,TGCGCCAGCAGCCAAGGACAGGGGGTTGGAAACACCATATATTTT,CASSQGQGVGNTIYF
-,TRBV6-6,TRBJ1-2,-,TGTGCCATCAGCCCCGGGGGGCTCAATGGCTACACCTTC,CAISPGGLNGYTF
-,TRBV29-1,TRBJ2-7,TRBD2,TGCAGCGCCGGACTAGCGGAGGGTTACGAGCAGTACTTC,CSAGLAEGYEQYF
-,TRBV2,TRBJ2-7,-,TGTGCCAGCATCGCAGGGGACTACGAGCAGTACTTC,CASIAGDYEQYF
-,TRBV13,TRBJ1-1,TRBD1,TGTGCCAGCAGCTTAGGAGGGACAGATATGAACACTGAAGCTTTCTTT,CASSLGGTDMNTEAFF
-,TRBV27,TRBJ2-7,TRBD1,TGTGCCAGCGGCCCTCCCGGGACAGGGGCCTCCTACGAGCAGTACTTC,CASGPPGTGASYEQYF
few,TRBV6-6,TRBJ2-7,-,TGTGCCAGCAGTTACGCAGGGGCGGGTGAGCAGTACTTC,CASSYAGAGEQYF
-,TRBV1,TRBJ2-1,-,TGCACCAGCAGCCGAGGGACTAGCGGTTACAATGAGCAGTTCTTC,CTSSRGTSGYNEQFF
-,TRBV7-2,TRBJ2-1,TRBD2,TGTGCCAGCAGCTGGCGGCGGGAGTCCTACAATGAGCAGTTCTTC,CASSWRRESYNEQFF